The 8 T cell receptor beta chains below all came from one sample that was sequenced in a study of blood T cell repertoires in COVID-19. Profiling relied on immunoSEQ multiplex PCR, and the TCRdb table lists in-frame clones only, not all of them. The sample includes around 200,000 clones, 89% seen only once; the top ten take approximately 6.7%. The specimen sequenced was peripheral blood. All receptors come from a man aged 40-50 years with acute or convalescent COVID-19.

The genes are TRBV24-1 and TRBJ1-2, with 7 bases matching TRBD1. This CDR3 comprises 16 residues. Germline trimming cut 4 bases from V and 6 bases from J; bases unmatched to any gene: 13. CDR1 and CDR2 (germline): KGHDR, SFDVKD. The CDR3 DNA sequence: TGTGCCACCAGTGACCACATTAACAGGGGCGCCCATGGCTACACCTTC. This translates into CATSDHINRGAHGYTF.

This clone was found many times. The V and J genes are TRBV7-8 and TRBJ1-6; 9 bases are shared with TRBD1. V lost 0 bases to trimming and J lost 9 bases; unmatched junction nucleotides: 9. Germline lookup yields CDR1 SGHVS and CDR2 FQNEAQ. The CDR3 has 17 amino acids. The CDR3 DNA reads as TGTGCCAGCAGCTTAGCGTCATCGGGACAGGGAACTTCACCCCTCCACTTT. It codes for CASSLASSGQGTSPLHF.

V gene TRBV6-5 combines with J gene TRBJ2-1, with unresolved D. Germline CDR1 and CDR2: MNHEY and SVGAGI. The CDR3 loop spans 15 amino acids. Between the trimmed V and J ends, which lost 0 bases and 1 base, there was a span of 7 bases. Here the CDR3 reads CASSYSPLSYNEQFF. The CDR3 DNA reads TGTGCCAGCAGTTACTCTCCCCTTTCCTACAATGAGCAGTTCTTC.

The rearrangement links TRBV28 to TRBJ1-5; D is unresolved. Per the germline V gene, CDR1 is MDHEN and CDR2 is SYDVKM. There are 14 residues in the CDR3. With 5 bases removed from V and 4 bases from J, the gap between germline ends came to 12 bases. DNA of the CDR3: TGTGCCAGCAGTAGGACTGGGTGGAATCAGCCCCAGCATTTT. Protein sequence: CASSRTGWNQPQHF.

The V call is TRBV6-5, the J call TRBJ1-2, with 10 bases lining up with TRBD1. Germline values: CDR1 MNHEY, CDR2 SVGAGI. V shed 8 bases and J 7 bases; nucleotides not matched to a gene: 7. CDR3 size: 13 residues. This CDR3 is CASGDRGFIGYTF. Here the CDR3 DNA reads TGTGCCAGCGGGGACAGGGGATTTATTGGCTACACCTTC.

The rearrangement joins TRBV19 to TRBJ1-2; 8 positions match TRBD1. This CDR3 spans 15 amino acids. After removal of 2 bases from V and 6 bases from J, the junction contained 8 bases not matched to a gene. Germline loops: CDR1 LNHDA, CDR2 SQIVND (reference sequence). The CDR3 nucleotides are TGTGCCAGTAGTATAAGAGCAGGGGGCAGGAATGGCTACACCTTC. This sequence encodes CASSIRAGGRNGYTF. The full variable domain, its missing parts supplied by reference TRBV19 and TRBJ1-2, is DGGITQSPKYLFRKEGQNVTLSCEQNLNHDAMYWYRQDPGQGLRLIYYSQIVNDFQKGDIAEGYSVSREKKESFPLTVTSAQKNPTAFYLCASSIRAGGRNGYTFGSGTRLTVV.

The chain couples TRBV29-1 to TRBJ2-5, with a tentative D call TRBD1 (5 bases). The V and J ends lost 1 base and 3 bases respectively, with 21 bases between them. CDR3 length: 17 residues. CDR1 is SQVTM and CDR2 is ANQGSEA in the germline V gene. CDR3 sequence reads: CSVEGPLGAVGEETQYF. DNA of the CDR3: TGCAGCGTTGAAGGACCATTAGGGGCTGTAGGAGAAGAGACCCAGTACTTC. The variable domain in full, completed from reference TRBV29-1 and TRBJ2-5, reads SAVISQKPSRDICQRGTSLTIQCQVDSQVTMMFWYRQQPGQSLTLIATANQGSEATYESGFVIDKFPISRPNLTFSTLTVSNMSPEDSSIYLCSVEGPLGAVGEETQYFGPGTRLLVL.

The chain combines TRBV5-1 with TRBJ1-2, with 7 bases identical to TRBD1. Trimming cost V 2 bases and J 4 bases; bases outside gene matches: 8. The CDR3 is 15 amino acids. Germline V lookup: CDR1 SGHRS, CDR2 YFSETQ. CDR3 residues: CASSFGLGQVYGYTF. CDR3 sequence (DNA): TGCGCCAGCAGCTTTGGCCTTGGACAGGTCTATGGCTACACCTTC.